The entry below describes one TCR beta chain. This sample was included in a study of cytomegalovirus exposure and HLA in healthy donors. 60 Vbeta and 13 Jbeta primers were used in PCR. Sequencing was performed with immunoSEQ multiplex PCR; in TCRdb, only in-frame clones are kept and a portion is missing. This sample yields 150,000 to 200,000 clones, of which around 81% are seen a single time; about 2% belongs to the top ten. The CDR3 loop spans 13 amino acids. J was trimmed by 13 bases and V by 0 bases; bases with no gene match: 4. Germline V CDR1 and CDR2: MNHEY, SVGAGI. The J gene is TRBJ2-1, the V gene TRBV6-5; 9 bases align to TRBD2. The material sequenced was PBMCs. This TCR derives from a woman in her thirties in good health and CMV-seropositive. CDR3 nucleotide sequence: TGTGCCAGCAGTTACTCGGGACTAGCAACTCAGTTCTTC. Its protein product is CASSYSGLATQFF.